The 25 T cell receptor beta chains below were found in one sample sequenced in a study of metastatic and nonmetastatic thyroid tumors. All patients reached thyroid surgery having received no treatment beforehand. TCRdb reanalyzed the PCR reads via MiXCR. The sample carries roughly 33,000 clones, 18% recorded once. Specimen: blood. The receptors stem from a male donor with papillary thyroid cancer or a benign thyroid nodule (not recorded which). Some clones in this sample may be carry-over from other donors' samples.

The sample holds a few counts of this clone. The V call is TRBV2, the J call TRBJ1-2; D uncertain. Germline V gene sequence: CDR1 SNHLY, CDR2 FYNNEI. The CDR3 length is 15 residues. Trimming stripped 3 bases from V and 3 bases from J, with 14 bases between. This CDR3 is CASSEYEQTYYGYTF. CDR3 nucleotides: TGTGCCAGCAGTGAGTACGAGCAAACCTACTATGGCTACACCTTC.

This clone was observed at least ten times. CDR3: CASSESSGNTIYF. CDR3 nucleotides: TGCGCCAGCAGTGAGAGCTCTGGAAACACCATATATTTT. V gene TRBV10-1 combines with J gene TRBJ1-3; no firm D call. Germline assignment: CDR1 WNHNN and CDR2 SYGVQD (reference sequence). Trimming left V 2 bases short and J 0 bases short, with 2 bases between. CDR3 length: 13 amino acids.

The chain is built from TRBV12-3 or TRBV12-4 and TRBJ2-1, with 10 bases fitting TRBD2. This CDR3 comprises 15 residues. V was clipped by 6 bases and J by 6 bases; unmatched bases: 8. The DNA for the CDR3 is TGTGCCAGCAGACCCTCTAGCGGGAGCCCCAATGAGCAGTTCTTC. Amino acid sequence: CASRPSSGSPNEQFF.

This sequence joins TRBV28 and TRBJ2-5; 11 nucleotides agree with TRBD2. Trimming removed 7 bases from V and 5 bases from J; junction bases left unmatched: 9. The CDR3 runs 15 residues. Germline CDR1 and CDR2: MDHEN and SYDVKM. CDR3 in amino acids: CASTLDSGRAETQYF. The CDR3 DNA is TGTGCCAGCACCCTTGATAGCGGGAGGGCGGAGACCCAGTACTTC.

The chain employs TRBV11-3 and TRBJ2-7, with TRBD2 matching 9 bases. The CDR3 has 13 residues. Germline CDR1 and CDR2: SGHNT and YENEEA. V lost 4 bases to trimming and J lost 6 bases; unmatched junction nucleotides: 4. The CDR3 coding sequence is TGTGCCAGCAGCTACGGGACTAGCCGCGAGCAGTACTTC. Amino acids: CASSYGTSREQYF.

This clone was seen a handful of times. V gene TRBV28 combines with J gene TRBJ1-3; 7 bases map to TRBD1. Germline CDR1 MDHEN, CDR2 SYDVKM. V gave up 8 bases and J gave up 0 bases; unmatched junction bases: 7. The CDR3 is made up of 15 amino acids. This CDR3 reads CASRGQDLSGNTIYF. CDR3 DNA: TGTGCCAGCCGCGGACAGGATCTCTCTGGAAACACCATATATTTT.

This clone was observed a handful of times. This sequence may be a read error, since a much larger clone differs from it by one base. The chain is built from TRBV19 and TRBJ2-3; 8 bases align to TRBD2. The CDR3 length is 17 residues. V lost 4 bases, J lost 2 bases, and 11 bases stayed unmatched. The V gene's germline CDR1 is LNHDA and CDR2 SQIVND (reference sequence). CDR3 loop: CASSTGGEASSTDTQYF. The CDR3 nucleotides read TGTGCCAGTAGTACGGGGGGGGAAGCCAGCTCCACAGATACGCAGTATTTT.

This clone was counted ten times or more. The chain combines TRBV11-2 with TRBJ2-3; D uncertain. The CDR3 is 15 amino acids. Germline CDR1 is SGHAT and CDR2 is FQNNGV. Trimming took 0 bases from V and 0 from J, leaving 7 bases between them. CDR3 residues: CASSLDYPSTDTQYF. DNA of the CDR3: TGTGCCAGCAGCTTAGACTACCCTAGCACAGATACGCAGTATTTT. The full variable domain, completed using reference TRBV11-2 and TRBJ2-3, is EAGVAQSPRYKIIEKRQSVAFWCNPISGHATLYWYQQILGQGPKLLIQFQNNGVVDDSQLPKDRFSAERLKGVDSTLKIQPAKLEDSAVYLCASSLDYPSTDTQYFGPGTRLTVL.

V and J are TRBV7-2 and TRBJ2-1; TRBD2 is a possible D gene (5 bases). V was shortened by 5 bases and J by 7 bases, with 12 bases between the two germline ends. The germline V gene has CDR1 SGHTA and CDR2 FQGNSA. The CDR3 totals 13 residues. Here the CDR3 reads CASSPPGLNEQFF. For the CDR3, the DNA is TGTGCCAGCAGCCCGCCGGGGTTGAATGAGCAGTTCTTC.

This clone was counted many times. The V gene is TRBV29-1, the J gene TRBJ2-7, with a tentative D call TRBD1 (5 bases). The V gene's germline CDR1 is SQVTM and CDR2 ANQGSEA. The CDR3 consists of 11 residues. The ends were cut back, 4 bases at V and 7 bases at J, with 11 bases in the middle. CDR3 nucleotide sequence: TGCAGCGTTGGTCAGGGTAGGGAGCAGTACTTC. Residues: CSVGQGREQYF.

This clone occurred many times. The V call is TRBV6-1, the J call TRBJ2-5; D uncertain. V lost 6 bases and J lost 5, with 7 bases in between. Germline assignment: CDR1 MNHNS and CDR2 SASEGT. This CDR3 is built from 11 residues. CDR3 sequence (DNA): TGTGCCAGCAGCAGGACGGAGACCCAGTACTTC. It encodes CASSRTETQYF.

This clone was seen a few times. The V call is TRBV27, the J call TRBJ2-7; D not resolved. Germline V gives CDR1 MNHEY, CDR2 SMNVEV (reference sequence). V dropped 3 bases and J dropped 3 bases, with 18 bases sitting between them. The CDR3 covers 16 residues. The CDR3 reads CASSFSQAVADYEQYF. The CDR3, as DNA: TGTGCCAGCAGTTTTAGTCAGGCCGTCGCGGACTACGAGCAGTACTTC.

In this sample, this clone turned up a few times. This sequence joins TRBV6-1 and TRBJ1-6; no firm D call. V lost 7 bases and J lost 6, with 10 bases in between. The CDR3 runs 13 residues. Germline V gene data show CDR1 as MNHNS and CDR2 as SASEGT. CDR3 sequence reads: CASMTSANSPLHF. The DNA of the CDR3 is TGTGCCAGCATGACGAGTGCTAATTCACCCCTCCACTTT.

CDR3 in DNA: TGTGCCAGCAGCCCGGTAGCGGGAGTCTACAATGAGCAGTTCTTC. Residues: CASSPVAGVYNEQFF. The chain combines TRBV4-2 with TRBJ2-1, with 9 bases that match TRBD2. Germline V gives CDR1 LGHNA, CDR2 YNFKEQ. The J segment lost 3 bases and the V segment lost 4 bases, leaving 4 bases of the junction unmatched. The CDR3 is made up of 15 amino acids.

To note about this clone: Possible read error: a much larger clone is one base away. In DNA, the CDR3 is TGTGCCAGTAGTCCGCAGACTAGAGGGGGGCGTCACGGGGAGCCGTTTTTT. Protein product: CASSPQTRGGRHGEPFF. The rearrangement links TRBV19 to TRBJ2-2; D might be TRBD1 or TRBD2, each matching 6 bases. The CDR3 length is 17 residues. Per germline, CDR1 LNHDA and CDR2 SQIVND (reference sequence).

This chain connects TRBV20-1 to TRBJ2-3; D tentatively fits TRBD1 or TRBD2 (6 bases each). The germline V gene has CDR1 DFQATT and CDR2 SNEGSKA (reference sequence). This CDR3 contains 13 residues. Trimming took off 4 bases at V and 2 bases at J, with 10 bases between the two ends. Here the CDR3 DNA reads TGCAGTGCTATCGGGGGCCTCACAGATACGCAGTATTTT. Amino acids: CSAIGGLTDTQYF.

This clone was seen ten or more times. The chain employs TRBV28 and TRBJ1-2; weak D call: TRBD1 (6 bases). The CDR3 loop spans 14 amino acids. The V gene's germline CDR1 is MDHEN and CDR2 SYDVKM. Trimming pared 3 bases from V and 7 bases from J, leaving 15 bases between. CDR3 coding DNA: TGTGCCAGCAGTTTGGGCAGGGGAGGAGGTGGCTACACCTTC. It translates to CASSLGRGGGGYTF.

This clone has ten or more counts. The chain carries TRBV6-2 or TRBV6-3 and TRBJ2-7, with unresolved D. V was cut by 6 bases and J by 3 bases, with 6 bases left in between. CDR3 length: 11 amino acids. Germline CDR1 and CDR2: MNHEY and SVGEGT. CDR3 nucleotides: TGTGCCAGCAGCCAGCTCTACGAGCAGTACTTC. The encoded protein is CASSQLYEQYF.

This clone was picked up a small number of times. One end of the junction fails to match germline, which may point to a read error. CDR3 protein: CASSSGETGGYSEQFF. The DNA for the CDR3 is TGTGCCAGCAGCTCCGGAGAGACAGGGGGCTACAGTGAGCAGTTCTTC. The V gene is TRBV5-4, the J gene TRBJ2-1, with 10 bases that match TRBD1. The V gene's germline CDR1 is SGHNT and CDR2 YYREEE (reference sequence). The CDR3 is 16 amino acids.

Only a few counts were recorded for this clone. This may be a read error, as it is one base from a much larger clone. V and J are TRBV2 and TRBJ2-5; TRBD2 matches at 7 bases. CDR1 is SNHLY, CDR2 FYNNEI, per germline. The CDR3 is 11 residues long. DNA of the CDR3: TGTGCCAGCAGTGAAAGGGCTAGCGGATCCTTC. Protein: CASSERASGSF.

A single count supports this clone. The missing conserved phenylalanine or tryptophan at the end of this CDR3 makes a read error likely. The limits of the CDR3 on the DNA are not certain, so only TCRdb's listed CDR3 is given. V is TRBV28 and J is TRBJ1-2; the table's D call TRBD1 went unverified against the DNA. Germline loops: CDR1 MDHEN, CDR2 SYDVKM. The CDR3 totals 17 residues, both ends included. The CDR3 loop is CATSSGKLDRGPEGDTI.

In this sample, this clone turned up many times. CDR3 region: CASSLDETGGTSIGYTF. As DNA, the CDR3 is TGTGCCAGCAGCTTGGATGAGACAGGCGGCACATCCATTGGCTACACCTTC. V gene TRBV5-6 combines with J gene TRBJ1-2, with a weak D call TRBD1 (6 bases). V lost 0 bases, J lost 7 bases, and 22 bases lay in between. Germline V gene lookup returns CDR1 SGHDT and CDR2 YYEEEE. The CDR3 runs to 17 residues.

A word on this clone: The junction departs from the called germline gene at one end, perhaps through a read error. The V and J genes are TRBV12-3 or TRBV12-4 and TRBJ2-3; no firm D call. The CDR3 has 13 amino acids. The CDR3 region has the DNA TGTGCCAACAGTTCAGCGCCCACAGATACGCAGTATTTT. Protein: CANSSAPTDTQYF.

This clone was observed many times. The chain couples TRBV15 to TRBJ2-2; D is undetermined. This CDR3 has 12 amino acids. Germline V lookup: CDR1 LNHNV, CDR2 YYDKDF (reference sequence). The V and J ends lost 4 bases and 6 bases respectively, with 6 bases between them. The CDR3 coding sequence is TGTGCCACCAGCACAGAAGCCGGGGAGCTGTTTTTT. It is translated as CATSTEAGELFF.

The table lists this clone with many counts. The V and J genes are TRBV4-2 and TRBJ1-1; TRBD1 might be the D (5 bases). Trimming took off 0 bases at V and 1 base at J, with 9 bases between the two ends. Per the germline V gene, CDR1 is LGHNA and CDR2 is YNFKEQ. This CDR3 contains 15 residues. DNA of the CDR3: TGTGCCAGCAGCCAAGAGGGTGGGGGGAACACTGAAGCTTTCTTT. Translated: CASSQEGGGNTEAFF.